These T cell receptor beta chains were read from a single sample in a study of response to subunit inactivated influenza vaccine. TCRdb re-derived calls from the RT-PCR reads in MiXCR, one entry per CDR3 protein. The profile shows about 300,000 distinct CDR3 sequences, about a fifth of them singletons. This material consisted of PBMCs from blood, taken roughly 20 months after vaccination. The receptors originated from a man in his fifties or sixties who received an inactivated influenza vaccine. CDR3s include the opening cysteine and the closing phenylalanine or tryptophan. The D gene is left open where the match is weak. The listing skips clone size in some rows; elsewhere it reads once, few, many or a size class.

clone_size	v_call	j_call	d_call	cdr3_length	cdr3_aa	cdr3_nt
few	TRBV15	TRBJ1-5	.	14	CATSRDRGDQPQHF	TGTGCCACCAGCAGAGATCGAGGGGATCAGCCCCAGCATTTT
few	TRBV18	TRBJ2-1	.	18	CASSPPLRGNSPYNEQFF	TGTGCCAGCTCACCACCGTTGCGAGGGAACAGTCCCTACAATGAGCAGTTCTTC
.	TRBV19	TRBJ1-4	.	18	CASSTRYGTATTNEKLFF	TGTGCCAGTAGTACGCGTTATGGGACGGCCACAACTAATGAAAAACTGTTTTTT
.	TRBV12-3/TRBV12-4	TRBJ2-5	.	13	CASSKPGTYTQYF	TGTGCCAGCAGTAAACCCGGGACTTACACCCAGTACTTC
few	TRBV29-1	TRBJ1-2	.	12	CSVGAAQDGYTF	TGCAGCGTTGGAGCAGCACAGGATGGCTACACCTTC
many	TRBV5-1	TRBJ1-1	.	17	CASSLGQGGLLNTEAFF	TGCGCCAGCAGCTTGGGGCAAGGGGGACTCCTAAACACTGAAGCTTTCTTT
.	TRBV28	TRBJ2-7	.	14	CASRRTGTFYEQYF	TGTGCCAGCAGGAGAACCGGGACCTTCTACGAGCAGTACTTC
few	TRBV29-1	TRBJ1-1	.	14	CSARSGGWNTEAFF	TGCAGCGCCCGGTCGGGGGGCTGGAACACTGAAGCTTTCTTT
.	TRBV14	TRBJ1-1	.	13	CASTTTPNTEAFF	TGTGCCAGCACCACGACGCCGAACACTGAAGCTTTCTTT
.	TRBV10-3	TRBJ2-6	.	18	CAISVSGSLLSGANVLTF	TGTGCCATCAGTGTTTCAGGGTCCCTACTCTCTGGGGCCAACGTCCTGACTTTC
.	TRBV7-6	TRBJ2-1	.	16	CASSLGVASVYNEQFF	TGTGCCAGCAGCTTAGGGGTCGCTAGCGTATACAATGAGCAGTTCTTC